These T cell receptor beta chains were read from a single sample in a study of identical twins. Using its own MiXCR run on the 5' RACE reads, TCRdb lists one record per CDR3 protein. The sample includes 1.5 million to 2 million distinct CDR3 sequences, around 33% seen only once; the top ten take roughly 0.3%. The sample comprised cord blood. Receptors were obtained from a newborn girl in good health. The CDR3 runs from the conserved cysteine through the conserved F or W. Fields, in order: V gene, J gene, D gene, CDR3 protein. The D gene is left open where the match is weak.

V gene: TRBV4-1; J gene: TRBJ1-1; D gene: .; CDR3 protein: CASSQAQSLSTAFF
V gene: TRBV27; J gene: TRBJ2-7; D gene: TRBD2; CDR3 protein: CASNSLAGGRHEQYF
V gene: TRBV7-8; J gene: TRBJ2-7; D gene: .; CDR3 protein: CASSQRIGEQYF
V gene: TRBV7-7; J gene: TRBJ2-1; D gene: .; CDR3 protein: CASSPTAGSSYNEQFF
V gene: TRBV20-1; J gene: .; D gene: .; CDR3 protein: CSAPSGTRTSEQYF
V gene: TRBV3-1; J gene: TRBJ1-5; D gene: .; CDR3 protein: CASSHSAGNQPQHF
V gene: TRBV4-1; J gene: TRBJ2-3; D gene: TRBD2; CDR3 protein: CASSQEAGGGSTDTQYF
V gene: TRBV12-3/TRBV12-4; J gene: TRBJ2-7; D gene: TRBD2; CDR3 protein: CASWKAGHSYEQYF
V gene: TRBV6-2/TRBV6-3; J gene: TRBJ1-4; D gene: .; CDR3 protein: CASSDRGARREKLFF
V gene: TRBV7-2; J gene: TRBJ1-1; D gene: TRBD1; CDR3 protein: CASSPTGQLMNTEAFF
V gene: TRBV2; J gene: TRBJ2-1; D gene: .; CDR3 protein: CASPKPAVGKQFF
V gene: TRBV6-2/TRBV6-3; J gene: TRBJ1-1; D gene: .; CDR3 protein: CASSYSITLNTEAFF
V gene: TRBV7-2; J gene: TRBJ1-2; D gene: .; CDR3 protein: CASSQEPQFYGYTF
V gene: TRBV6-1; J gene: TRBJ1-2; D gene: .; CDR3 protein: CASTSTYNYGYTF
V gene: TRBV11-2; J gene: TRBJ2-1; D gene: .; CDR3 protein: CASSLVQITTDNEQFF